The 26 T cell receptor beta chains reported below all come from one sample, sequenced in a study of technical replicates of blood from a handful of donors. Sequencing used immunoSEQ multiplex PCR; TCRdb keeps in-frame clones, though not all of them. The sample yields tens of thousands of clones, under 95% seen once. Material for sequencing was T cells isolated from PBMCs. Receptor source: a human donor in good health.

The genes are TRBV5-8 and TRBJ2-3; 9 nucleotides match TRBD2. The germline V gene has CDR1 SGHTS and CDR2 YDEGEE. The V and J ends lost 2 bases and 0 bases, in that order; junction bases with no gene match: 4. The CDR3 is made up of 16 amino acids. The CDR3: CASSFFLAGSTDTQYF. Here the CDR3 DNA reads TGTGCCAGCAGCTTTTTTCTAGCGGGAAGCACAGATACGCAGTATTTT.

The CDR3 region has the DNA TGTGCCAGCAGTGACCTAGCCGTTTCCTACGAGCAGTACTTC. Translated: CASSDLAVSYEQYF. The V gene is TRBV25-1, the J gene TRBJ2-7; D is perhaps TRBD2 (5 bases). The CDR3 loop spans 14 amino acids. V dropped 3 bases and J dropped 1 base, with 10 bases sitting between them. Per germline, CDR1 MGHDK and CDR2 SYGVNS.

This chain links TRBV2 with TRBJ1-2, with D perhaps matching TRBD1 (5 bases). The germline gives CDR1 SNHLY, CDR2 FYNNEI. The V and J ends lost 8 bases and 3 bases respectively, with 10 bases between them. The CDR3 covers 12 residues. The CDR3 protein is CASGTEHYGYTF. Here the CDR3 DNA reads TGTGCCAGCGGGACTGAGCACTATGGCTACACCTTC.

The chain combines TRBV28 with TRBJ2-5; 9 bases map to TRBD2. The CDR3 contains 17 residues. Germline CDR1 reads MDHEN; CDR2 reads SYDVKM. After removal of 6 bases from V and 5 bases from J, the junction contained 16 bases not matched to a gene. The DNA of the CDR3 is TGTGCCAGCAGCCGCAGGAGTAGCGGGAGTGGGGTGGAGACCCAGTACTTC. This gives the protein CASSRRSSGSGVETQYF. The whole variable domain, remainder taken from reference TRBV28 and TRBJ2-5, is DVKVTQSSRYLVKRTGEKVFLECVQDMDHENMFWYRQDPGLGLRLIYFSYDVKMKEKGDIPEGYSVSREKKERFSLILESASTNQTSMYLCASSRRSSGSGVETQYFGPGTRLLVL.

This clone was counted a single time. This sequence joins TRBV19 and TRBJ1-4; 7 positions agree with TRBD1. The CDR3 consists of 16 residues. V lost 0 bases, J lost 8 bases, and 9 bases stayed unmatched. The germline gives CDR1 LNHDA, CDR2 SQIVND (reference sequence). CDR3 sequence (DNA): TGTGCCAGTAGTATAGATCTCCGACAGGGTGGGGAAAAACTGTTTTTT. Protein sequence: CASSIDLRQGGEKLFF.

This chain uses TRBV5-6 with TRBJ2-5, with 8 positions matching TRBD2. This CDR3 has 16 amino acids. Looked up from germline, CDR1 is SGHDT and CDR2 is YYEEEE. The V segment lost 0 bases and the J segment 3 bases; nucleotides outside the gene matches: 7. The CDR3 DNA reads as TGTGCCAGCAGCTTGGCCTACGGGGGGGACGAAGAGACCCAGTACTTC. This encodes CASSLAYGGDEETQYF.

V usage is TRBV5-1 and J usage is TRBJ1-5, with 9 bases matching TRBD1. The ends lost 4 bases at V and 1 base at J; junction bases unmatched: 3. Germline V gene lookup returns CDR1 SGHRS and CDR2 YFSETQ. The CDR3 covers 15 residues. In nucleotides, the CDR3 is TGCGCCAGCAGCCCCACAGGGGGCAGCAATCAGCCCCAGCATTTT. This codes for CASSPTGGSNQPQHF.

This chain uses TRBV30 with TRBJ1-3, with TRBD1 identical over 7 bases. The CDR3 length is 14 residues. CDR1 and CDR2 from the germline V gene are GTSNPN and SVGIG (reference sequence). Germline trimming cut 4 bases from V and 4 bases from J; bases unmatched to any gene: 7. CDR3 sequence (DNA): TGTGCCTGGATACGAGGGGGCTCCGGAAACACCATATATTTT. Its protein is CAWIRGGSGNTIYF.

The V call is TRBV6-1, the J call TRBJ1-5; perhaps TRBD1 as D (5 bases). Germline CDR1 and CDR2: MNHNS and SASEGT. The CDR3 spans 13 residues. Trimming removed 0 bases at V and 13 bases at J, with 13 bases between. CDR3 loop: CASSEAPQRGQHF. CDR3 coding DNA: TGTGCCAGCAGTGAAGCACCACAGCGGGGGCAGCATTTT.

The V and J genes are TRBV5-6 and TRBJ1-2; 9 nucleotides match TRBD1. The CDR3 is 15 residues long. CDR1 and CDR2 from the germline V gene are SGHDT and YYEEEE. V gave up 4 bases and J gave up 5 bases; unmatched junction bases: 9. The CDR3 DNA follows: TGTGCCAGCAGCAGGGGACAGGGACAATTTTATGGCTACACCTTC. Protein sequence: CASSRGQGQFYGYTF.

V gene TRBV5-6 combines with J gene TRBJ1-4; a weak D match, TRBD1 (5 bases). V lost 0 bases, J lost 8 bases, and 11 bases lay in between. This CDR3 is built from 14 residues. The germline V gene encodes CDR1 SGHDT and CDR2 YYEEEE. The CDR3 region is CASSLVSRGEKLFF. DNA for the CDR3: TGTGCCAGCAGCTTGGTTTCACGGGGGGAAAAACTGTTTTTT. The full variable domain, its missing parts supplied by reference TRBV5-6 and TRBJ1-4, is DAGVTQSPTHLIKTRGQQVTLRCSPKSGHDTVSWYQQALGQGPQFIFQYYEEEERQRGNFPDRFSGHQFPNYSSELNVNALLLGDSALYLCASSLVSRGEKLFFGSGTQLSVL.

This chain links TRBV7-9 with TRBJ1-2; D gene uncertain. Per the germline V gene, CDR1 is SEHNR and CDR2 is FQNEAQ (reference sequence). The CDR3 extends over 12 amino acids. V lost 6 bases, J lost 8 bases, and 13 bases lay in between. CDR3 DNA sequence: TGTGCCAGCAGTAGCGAGCGAGACGGCTACACCTTC. Translating it yields CASSSERDGYTF.

This clone came up a few times. This chain links TRBV7-9 with TRBJ1-5; D might be TRBD1 (5 bases). Trimming took 5 bases from V and 4 from J, leaving 12 bases between them. CDR3 length: 14 residues. CDR1 is SEHNR and CDR2 is FQNEAQ in the germline V gene (reference sequence). The CDR3 spells CASSPGGNNQPQHF. DNA for the CDR3: TGTGCCAGCAGCCCGGGGGGGAATAATCAGCCCCAGCATTTT.

This sequence joins TRBV7-9 and TRBJ1-1; no definite D call. The V gene lost 0 bases and the J gene lost 0 bases, with 5 bases spanning the gap. CDR3 length equals 14 residues. Germline V gene lookup returns CDR1 SEHNR and CDR2 FQNEAQ (reference sequence). The CDR3 DNA reads as TGTGCCAGCAGCTTAGCACAGATGAACACTGAAGCTTTCTTT. This sequence encodes CASSLAQMNTEAFF.

The genes are TRBV2 and TRBJ2-1; D is unresolved. This CDR3 is 15 amino acids long. Germline V lookup: CDR1 SNHLY, CDR2 FYNNEI. Between the trimmed V and J ends, which lost 4 bases and 0 bases, there was a span of 10 bases. The CDR3 is CASSAVHSSYNEQFF. In nucleotides, the CDR3 is TGTGCCAGCAGTGCGGTCCACAGCTCCTACAATGAGCAGTTCTTC. The variable domain in full, completed from reference TRBV2 and TRBJ2-1, reads EPEVTQTPSHQVTQMGQEVILRCVPISNHLYFYWYRQILGQKVEFLVSFYNNEISEKSEIFDDQFSVERPDGSNFTLKIRSTKLEDSAMYFCASSAVHSSYNEQFFGPGTRLTVL.

The chain has TRBV5-1 and TRBJ1-1, with D maybe TRBD1 (6 bases). The germline gives CDR1 SGHRS, CDR2 YFSETQ. Trimming stripped 4 bases from V and 2 bases from J, with 12 bases between. The CDR3 spans 14 residues. Here the CDR3 DNA reads TGCGCCAGCAGCGCCGGACAGTTTAACACTGAAGCTTTCTTT. Translation: CASSAGQFNTEAFF.

This clone was detected only a few times. The V call is TRBV6-5, the J call TRBJ1-1; 8 positions agree with TRBD1. V dropped 5 bases and J dropped 7; count of bases not matched to a gene: 3. Germline V gene data show CDR1 as MNHEY and CDR2 as SVGAGI. The CDR3 runs to 12 residues. CDR3 nucleotide sequence: TGTGCCAGCAGTACAGGGGGGAGTGAAGCTTTCTTT. Translation gives CASSTGGSEAFF.

The chain couples TRBV5-1 to TRBJ2-7, with TRBD1 matching 8 bases. The CDR3 totals 14 residues. In germline, CDR1 is SGHRS, CDR2 YFSETQ. J was trimmed by 5 bases and V by 4 bases; bases with no gene match: 8. CDR3 DNA: TGCGCCAGCAGCAACAGGGGGATGATCAACGAGCAGTACTTC. Amino acid sequence: CASSNRGMINEQYF.

The V gene is TRBV12-5, the J gene TRBJ1-2; D not resolved. CDR1 is LGHNT and CDR2 is FRNRAP in the germline V gene. V was clipped by 5 bases and J by 7 bases, with 17 bases between them. The CDR3 sequence is 14 residues long. The CDR3 bases are TGTGCTAGTGGTCAAGAGGGCAGAATGTGTGGCTACACCTTC. Its protein is CASGQEGRMCGYTF.

The rearrangement links TRBV5-6 to TRBJ2-4; D gene unclear. This CDR3 is 14 amino acids long. The V gene's germline CDR1 is SGHDT and CDR2 YYEEEE. The ends were cut back, 0 bases at V and 0 bases at J, with 4 bases in the middle. CDR3 region: CASSLGAAKNIQYF. CDR3 bases: TGTGCCAGCAGCTTGGGGGCAGCCAAAAACATTCAGTACTTC.

The rearrangement joins TRBV19 to TRBJ1-2; TRBD1 matches 8 bases. The CDR3 is 16 amino acids. Germline V lookup: CDR1 LNHDA, CDR2 SQIVND (reference sequence). V gave up 3 bases and J gave up 3 bases; unmatched junction bases: 9. The CDR3 coding sequence is TGTGCCAGTAGTATGTGGACAGGGAGGTCGGACTATGGCTACACCTTC. Protein product: CASSMWTGRSDYGYTF.

The CDR3 sequence is CASSEYILGRNTGELFF. The CDR3, as DNA: TGTGCCAGCAGTGAATATATTCTTGGGCGGAACACCGGGGAGCTGTTTTTT. The V call is TRBV25-1, the J call TRBJ2-2, with no clear D. Germline loops: CDR1 MGHDK, CDR2 SYGVNS. V dropped 0 bases and J dropped 1 base, with 12 bases sitting between them. The CDR3 length is 17 residues.

This clone was seen more than once but under ten times. The chain links TRBV7-2 to TRBJ1-1; D is possibly TRBD1 (5 bases). From germline, CDR1 is SGHTA and CDR2 FQGNSA. Trimming left V 3 bases short and J 10 bases short, with 21 bases between. CDR3 length: 15 amino acids. CDR3 residues: CASSFNTGSLGGAFF. In nucleotides, the CDR3 is TGTGCCAGCAGCTTCAATACAGGATCCTTAGGTGGAGCTTTCTTT.

V and J are TRBV13 and TRBJ2-1; TRBD2 matches 8 bases. CDR3 length: 16 residues. V was clipped by 4 bases and J by 2 bases; unmatched bases: 7. In germline, CDR1 is PRHDT, CDR2 FYEKMQ (reference sequence). The CDR3 nucleotides read TGTGCCAGCAGCTACACTTACGGGGGGGCCTACAATGAGCAGTTCTTC. Translating it yields CASSYTYGGAYNEQFF.

This chain joins TRBV27 and TRBJ2-3; 7 bases align to TRBD1. J gave up 11 bases and V 2 bases, and 13 bases lay outside the gene matches. The CDR3 extends over 15 amino acids. In germline, CDR1 is MNHEY, CDR2 SMNVEV (reference sequence). The CDR3 region is CASSLPSTGNGQQYF. The CDR3 region has the DNA TGTGCCAGCAGTTTACCATCGACAGGGAACGGTCAGCAGTATTTT.

V usage is TRBV28 and J usage is TRBJ1-1, with D maybe TRBD1 (6 bases). Trimming took off 6 bases at V and 0 bases at J, with 17 bases between the two ends. The germline V gene has CDR1 MDHEN and CDR2 SYDVKM. This CDR3 comprises 16 residues. The CDR3 here is CASSAPLQGVNTEAFF. The CDR3 bases are TGTGCCAGCAGCGCTCCATTACAGGGTGTGAACACTGAAGCTTTCTTT.